These 28 T cell receptor beta chains came from one sample sequenced in a study of molecular identifiers for immune sequencing clone quantification. Via MiXCR, TCRdb re-called the PCR reads, giving one row per CDR3 protein. The sample contains just over 35,000 distinct CDR3 sequences, 19% of which appear only once. The sequenced material came from naive CD8+ T cells from blood, with Jurkat cell RNA spiked in. The subset here: FACS-sorted CD8+CD4-CCR7+CD45RA+ naive T cells. These TCRs come from a human donor in good health. Some libraries in this study had Jurkat cell RNA spiked in.

This clonotype was found many times. The V call is TRBV28, the J call TRBJ2-3; 8 nucleotides match TRBD2. There are 17 residues in the CDR3. V lost 3 bases to trimming and J lost 6 bases; unmatched junction nucleotides: 14. CDR1 is MDHEN and CDR2 is SYDVKM in the germline V gene. The CDR3 DNA is TGTGCCAGCAGTTTCAGGGGCAGGGGCATAGCGGGGGATACGCAGTATTTT. It translates to CASSFRGRGIAGDTQYF.

This clonotype was seen at least ten times. The J gene is TRBJ1-1, the V gene TRBV6-5, with D uncertain. V shed 0 bases and J shed 2 bases, with 4 bases lying between them. Germline V gene sequence: CDR1 MNHEY, CDR2 SVGAGI. The CDR3 extends over 13 amino acids. The DNA of the CDR3 is TGTGCCAGCAGTTACTCGAGAAACACTGAAGCTTTCTTT. This translates into CASSYSRNTEAFF.

As regards this clonotype: A much larger clone differs from this one at a single base, so this may be a read error. The V call is TRBV5-6, the J call TRBJ1-1; D not resolved. Deletions cut 3 bases from V and 5 bases from J, with 8 bases between. Germline V CDR1 and CDR2: SGHDT, YYEEEE. The CDR3 contains 12 residues. In DNA, the CDR3 is TGTGCCAGCAGCTATTTACAGACTGAAGCTTTCTTT. It codes for CASSYLQTEAFF.

This clonotype was counted many times. This chain uses TRBV7-9 with TRBJ2-1, with D unclear. The CDR3 is 12 amino acids. Germline V gene sequence: CDR1 SEHNR, CDR2 FQNEAQ (reference sequence). V was shortened by 3 bases and J by 10 bases, with 10 bases between the two germline ends. The CDR3, as DNA: TGTGCCAGCAGCTTGGCCGTAACCGAGCAGTTCTTC. The encoded protein is CASSLAVTEQFF.

This clonotype occurred once. V is TRBV20-1 and J is TRBJ2-1; TRBD1 matches at 7 bases. The CDR3 is made up of 12 amino acids. V lost 3 bases and J lost 8; bases outside the gene matches: 4. Germline CDR1 DFQATT, CDR2 SNEGSKA (reference sequence). The CDR3 loop is CSARAQGDEQFF. The CDR3 DNA reads as TGCAGTGCTAGGGCCCAGGGGGATGAGCAGTTCTTC.

This clonotype was detected many times. V and J are TRBV5-1 and TRBJ1-4; a weak D match, TRBD1 (6 bases). The CDR3 loop spans 22 amino acids. V lost 4 bases and J lost 5, with 36 bases in between. Germline V gene sequence: CDR1 SGHRS, CDR2 YFSETQ. The CDR3 coding sequence is TGCGCCAGCAGCCGAAACCCCCCCGCGGGGGCGAGGGCCGGTTTAGGAAATGAAAAACTGTTTTTT. Translation gives CASSRNPPAGARAGLGNEKLFF.

This clonotype was seen ten or more times. J is TRBJ2-6 and V is TRBV7-9, with 9 bases that match TRBD1. In germline, CDR1 is SEHNR, CDR2 FQNEAQ (reference sequence). V shed 5 bases and J 5 bases; nucleotides not matched to a gene: 16. CDR3 length: 19 residues. CDR3 region: CASSPHRTGVLFWANVLTF. DNA for the CDR3: TGTGCCAGCAGCCCCCACCGGACAGGGGTCCTGTTCTGGGCCAACGTCCTGACTTTC.

The chain carries TRBV7-9 and TRBJ2-5, with TRBD1 identical over 10 bases. The V and J ends lost 5 bases and 2 bases, in that order; junction bases with no gene match: 8. Germline V gene lookup returns CDR1 SEHNR and CDR2 FQNEAQ (reference sequence). There are 16 residues in the CDR3. This CDR3 is CASSPSTDRGQETQYF. CDR3 sequence (DNA): TGTGCCAGCAGCCCCTCCACGGACAGGGGGCAAGAGACCCAGTACTTC.

To note about this clonotype: The junction does not match germline at one end; this may be a read error. This chain joins TRBV5-5 and TRBJ2-5; 11 bases fit TRBD1. The CDR3 consists of 15 residues. Germline assignment: CDR1 SGHKS and CDR2 YYEKEE (reference sequence). The CDR3 region is CSSSFEDRGRETQYF. DNA of the CDR3: TGTTCCAGCAGCTTCGAGGACAGGGGGCGCGAGACCCAGTACTTC.

This clonotype was counted at least ten times. The chain's CDR3 is CASSQDLGAGHQPQHF. CDR3 DNA: TGTGCCAGCAGCCAAGACTTAGGGGCAGGTCACCAGCCCCAGCATTTT. The rearrangement links TRBV3-1 to TRBJ1-5; perhaps TRBD1 as D (5 bases). V was trimmed by 0 bases and J by 7 bases, leaving 16 bases between them. Germline V lookup: CDR1 LGHDT, CDR2 YNNKEL (reference sequence). The CDR3 has 16 residues.

This clonotype appeared many times. This chain links TRBV4-1 with TRBJ2-7, with D possibly TRBD1 on 5 matching bases. Germline values: CDR1 MGHRA, CDR2 YSYEKL. This CDR3 region has 15 residues. V was trimmed by 1 base and J by 2 bases, leaving 12 bases between them. Written as DNA, the CDR3 is TGCGCCAGCAGCCAAGCAAGTCAGGGCACCTACGAGCAGTACTTC. Translation: CASSQASQGTYEQYF.

This clonotype came up many times. V gene TRBV30 combines with J gene TRBJ1-2; D call uncertain. Germline CDR1 and CDR2: GTSNPN and SVGIG (reference sequence). The CDR3 length is 14 residues. Trimming removed 4 bases at V and 8 bases at J, with 20 bases between. The CDR3 DNA reads as TGTGCCTGGACCCCGGCCAGCCCGGTGGAGGGCTACACCTTC. As protein: CAWTPASPVEGYTF.

This clonotype was observed many times. The V and J genes are TRBV11-2 and TRBJ2-1; weak D call: TRBD1 (5 bases). The CDR3 has 13 amino acids. Germline V gene sequence: CDR1 SGHAT, CDR2 FQNNGV. V was cut by 1 base and J by 13 bases, with 14 bases left in between. The CDR3 DNA sequence: TGTGCCAGCAGCTTAGCCTTGGGGCTAGACCAGTTCTTC. This gives the protein CASSLALGLDQFF.

This clonotype was recorded at least ten times. The rearrangement uses TRBV7-9 and TRBJ1-1; weak D call: TRBD1 (6 bases). The germline CDR1 and CDR2 sequences are SEHNR and FQNEAQ (reference sequence). V lost 3 bases and J lost 7, with 15 bases in between. This CDR3 region has 14 residues. CDR3 DNA sequence: TGTGCCAGCAGCTTCAGGGGCCCCTCGGGTGAAGCTTTCTTT. It translates to CASSFRGPSGEAFF.

Many counts were recorded for this clonotype. The chain recombines TRBV27 with TRBJ2-7, with a weak D call TRBD2 (6 bases). Germline V gives CDR1 MNHEY, CDR2 SMNVEV (reference sequence). Trimming cost V 3 bases and J 1 base, with 10 bases left between them. The CDR3 has 14 amino acids. In DNA, the CDR3 is TGTGCCAGCAGTTTTGGTGCGGGGTCCTACGAGCAGTACTTC. Protein: CASSFGAGSYEQYF.

For this clonotype: A much larger clone differs by one base, so this may be a read error. CDR3 sequence reads: CASSHTVGARNIQYF. The CDR3 bases are TGTGCCAGCAGCCACACGGTCGGGGCCAGAAACATTCAGTACTTC. The rearrangement links TRBV6-6 to TRBJ2-4; D assignment may be TRBD1 or TRBD2 (5 bases each). Germline lookup yields CDR1 MNHNY and CDR2 SVGAGI (reference sequence). This CDR3 contains 15 residues.

Turning to this clonotype: A junction end diverges from the germline sequence, so it may reflect a read error. The chain employs TRBV6-2 or TRBV6-3 and TRBJ2-1; weak D call: TRBD2 (5 bases). This CDR3 is 15 amino acids long. CDR1 MNHEY and CDR2 SVGEGT come from the germline V gene. CDR3 in DNA: TGTGCCAGCGCGAATATCGGGATGATCTACAATAAGCAGTTCTTC. The encoded protein is CASANIGMIYNKQFF.

This clonotype came up a few times. CDR3 bases: TGCGCCAGCAGCCAGCAAGACACCGGGGAGCTGTTTTTT. It translates to CASSQQDTGELFF. The rearrangement uses TRBV4-1 and TRBJ2-2; D remains ambiguous. Germline CDR1 is MGHRA and CDR2 is YSYEKL. The CDR3 has 13 residues. V was clipped by 3 bases and J by 3 bases, with 5 bases between them.

This clonotype was seen ten or more times. The chain carries TRBV4-3 and TRBJ2-7; 7 bases line up with TRBD2. The germline V gene encodes CDR1 LGHNA and CDR2 YSLEER. With 0 bases clipped from V and 3 bases from J, the junction kept 5 bases outside the gene matches. The CDR3 is 15 amino acids. The CDR3 spells CASSQDYPGGYEQYF. The CDR3 nucleotides read TGCGCCAGCAGCCAAGATTATCCGGGGGGCTACGAGCAGTACTTC.

The sample holds many counts of this clonotype. CDR3 in DNA: TGTGCCAGCAGCCCTAGCTGGGGGGGACAGGGTGGATCAGATACGCAGTATTTT. Amino acid sequence: CASSPSWGGQGGSDTQYF. This chain links TRBV7-6 with TRBJ2-3; 9 bases map to TRBD1. The CDR3 has 18 amino acids. CDR1 SGHVS and CDR2 FNYEAQ come from the germline V gene. V lost 5 bases and J lost 4; bases outside the gene matches: 16.

Concerning this clonotype itself: A much larger clone lies a single base off, so this may be a read error. The chain joins TRBV19 to TRBJ1-5, with D unclear. The germline CDR1 and CDR2 sequences are LNHDA and SQIVND (reference sequence). Trimming pared 11 bases from V and 11 bases from J, leaving 19 bases between. CDR3 length: 12 amino acids. Written as DNA, the CDR3 is TGTGCCGCTAGCGGGCTCAATCGGGCCCAGCATTTT. This encodes CAASGLNRAQHF.

This clonotype was observed many times. The CDR3 sequence: CASRFRGANEKLFF. Written as DNA, the CDR3 is TGTGCCAGCAGATTCAGGGGCGCTAATGAAAAACTGTTTTTT. The rearrangement joins TRBV27 to TRBJ1-4; tentative D call: TRBD1 (6 bases). CDR1 and CDR2 (germline): MNHEY, SMNVEV (reference sequence). Trimming cost V 6 bases and J 3 bases, with 11 bases left between them. The CDR3 consists of 14 residues.

The rearrangement links TRBV4-3 to TRBJ2-1; D is perhaps TRBD1 or TRBD2 (6 bases each). Germline V lookup: CDR1 LGHNA, CDR2 YSLEER. The CDR3 length is 18 residues. V lost 4 bases, J lost 7 bases, and 26 bases lay in between. The CDR3, as DNA: TGCGCCAGCAGCCCCTCAGGGTCGGGGGCGAGTACGGGGAATGAGCAGTTCTTC. It codes for CASSPSGSGASTGNEQFF.

This clonotype was seen a handful of times. The V and J genes are TRBV9 and TRBJ2-3; 9 bases line up with TRBD2. Germline V gene data show CDR1 as SGDLS and CDR2 as YYNGEE. There are 15 residues in the CDR3. V lost 2 bases to trimming and J lost 2 bases; unmatched junction nucleotides: 3. The DNA for the CDR3 is TGTGCCAGCAGCGTTAGCGGGAGACTCACAGATACGCAGTATTTT. Protein product: CASSVSGRLTDTQYF.

Ten or more counts support this clonotype. The CDR3 DNA follows: TGCGCCAGCACCATGCGACCGGGACTAGATCCGTCAGATACGCAGTATTTT. Translation gives CASTMRPGLDPSDTQYF. The rearrangement uses TRBV23-1 and TRBJ2-3, with 8 bases that match TRBD2. TRBV23-1 is recorded as an ORF, its role being uncertain. V shed 7 bases, J shed 4 bases, and the junction held 16 bases outside the gene matches. The CDR3 runs 17 residues.

The V call is TRBV12-3 or TRBV12-4, the J call TRBJ1-5; 7 positions match TRBD1. The length of the CDR3 is 14 residues. Unmatched junction bases numbered 5, after V lost 7 bases and J lost 2 bases. The CDR3 here is CASNLGQGNQPQHF. The CDR3 region has the DNA TGTGCCAGCAATCTCGGACAGGGCAATCAGCCCCAGCATTTT.

This clonotype was detected a few times. At one end the junction does not follow the germline gene, possibly because of a read error. The chain carries TRBV5-3 and TRBJ2-5; D is undetermined. TRBV5-3 counts as an open reading frame of uncertain function. The length of the CDR3 is 15 residues. This CDR3 reads CASSLNFAPQGTQYF. CDR3 nucleotides: TGTGCCAGCAGCTTGAATTTTGCTCCACAAGGGACCCAGTACTTC.

This clonotype was counted ten times or more. The chain has TRBV25-1 and TRBJ2-1; D is perhaps TRBD2 (7 bases). CDR1 MGHDK and CDR2 SYGVNS come from the germline V gene. The CDR3 runs 16 residues. Trimming stripped 1 base from V and 7 bases from J, with 17 bases between. In DNA, the CDR3 is TGTGCCAGCAGTGAATGGGGGGGCTGGGGGGGTAATGAGCAGTTCTTC. It codes for CASSEWGGWGGNEQFF. The whole variable domain, filled in from reference TRBV25-1 and TRBJ2-1, reads EADIYQTPRYLVIGTGKKITLECSQTMGHDKMYWYQQDPGMELHLIHYSYGVNSTEKGDLSSESTVSRIRTEHFPLTLESARPSHTSQYLCASSEWGGWGGNEQFFGPGTRLTVL.